Below, 8 T cell receptor beta chains from the same sample are listed, as sequenced in a study of technical replicates of blood from a handful of donors. Some clones are missing from TCRdb's copy, which holds only in-frame ones; the method was immunoSEQ multiplex PCR. The sample lists approximately 74,000 clones; roughly 98% were seen once. The sample taken for sequencing was T cells isolated from PBMCs. Source of these receptors: a human donor in good health.

The chain uses TRBV7-9 and TRBJ2-7; TRBD1 might be the D (7 bases). Germline assignment: CDR1 SEHNR and CDR2 FQNEAQ (reference sequence). V lost 4 bases to trimming and J lost 6 bases, with 16 bases between them. The CDR3 has 14 residues. The CDR3 loop is CASSYTGVGGEQYF. Here the CDR3 DNA reads TGTGCCAGCAGCTACACAGGGGTGGGAGGCGAGCAGTACTTC.

This chain joins TRBV5-5 and TRBJ1-2; maybe TRBD1 (6 bases). The V and J ends lost 4 bases and 1 base respectively, with 17 bases between them. The CDR3 is 16 amino acids. The germline V gene encodes CDR1 SGHKS and CDR2 YYEKEE (reference sequence). The CDR3 loop reads CASSRGGREGNYGYTF. In DNA, the CDR3 is TGTGCCAGCAGCCGCGGGGGGCGCGAGGGTAACTATGGCTACACCTTC. The full variable domain, in which reference TRBV5-5 and TRBJ1-2 provide the parts outside the CDR3, is DAGVTQSPTHLIKTRGQQVTLRCSPISGHKSVSWYQQVLGQGPQFIFQYYEKEERGRGNFPDRFSARQFPNYSSELNVNALLLGDSALYLCASSRGGREGNYGYTFGSGTRLTVV.

As DNA, the CDR3 is TGTGCCAGCCAGATAGGACAGGGGATCCCTGAAGCTTTCTTT. It codes for CASQIGQGIPEAFF. The chain has TRBV6-1 and TRBJ1-1; the match to TRBD1 covers 9 bases. Germline trimming cut 8 bases from V and 6 bases from J; bases unmatched to any gene: 10. Germline V CDR1 and CDR2: MNHNS, SASEGT. This CDR3 has 14 residues.

The rearrangement joins TRBV28 to TRBJ2-1; TRBD2 is a possible D gene (5 bases). This CDR3 region has 15 residues. Deletions cut 5 bases from V and 5 bases from J, with 16 bases between. Germline V CDR1 and CDR2: MDHEN, SYDVKM. CDR3 sequence (DNA): TGTGCCAGCAGTAAGAGCGGAGGCCTAAACAATGAGCAGTTCTTC. Protein sequence: CASSKSGGLNNEQFF.

The CDR3 sequence: CASSPDRAEAFF. The CDR3 nucleotides are TGCGCCAGCAGCCCCGACAGGGCTGAAGCTTTCTTT. The chain links TRBV4-1 to TRBJ1-1; 7 bases match TRBD1. Losses at the gene ends were 4 bases for V and 6 bases for J; bases not matched to a gene: 2. Per the germline V gene, CDR1 is MGHRA and CDR2 is YSYEKL. The CDR3 contains 12 residues.

This sequence joins TRBV6-5 and TRBJ1-1, with D maybe TRBD1 (5 bases). The CDR3 runs to 14 residues. Germline V lookup: CDR1 MNHEY, CDR2 SVGAGI. V lost 6 bases and J 1 base, leaving 12 bases between the germline ends. CDR3 coding DNA: TGTGCCAGCAGAAAACCGACAGAGAACACTGAAGCTTTCTTT. Protein sequence: CASRKPTENTEAFF.

The rearrangement joins TRBV9 to TRBJ2-5; 16 nucleotides agree with TRBD2. CDR1 is SGDLS, CDR2 YYNGEE, per germline. This CDR3 has 18 residues. J lost 2 bases, V lost 3 bases, and 7 bases had no gene match. The chain's CDR3 is CASSARGTSGGGQETQYF. The CDR3 DNA follows: TGTGCCAGCAGCGCGAGGGGGACTAGCGGGGGGGGGCAAGAGACCCAGTACTTC.

This chain joins TRBV10-3 and TRBJ2-5; TRBD2 aligns across 12 bases. This CDR3 has 14 residues. V shed 3 bases, J shed 10 bases, and the junction held 6 bases outside the gene matches. Germline V lookup: CDR1 ENHRY, CDR2 SYGVKD. The CDR3 is CAISEKASGGDQYF. Written as DNA, the CDR3 is TGTGCCATCAGTGAAAAAGCTAGCGGGGGGGACCAGTACTTC.